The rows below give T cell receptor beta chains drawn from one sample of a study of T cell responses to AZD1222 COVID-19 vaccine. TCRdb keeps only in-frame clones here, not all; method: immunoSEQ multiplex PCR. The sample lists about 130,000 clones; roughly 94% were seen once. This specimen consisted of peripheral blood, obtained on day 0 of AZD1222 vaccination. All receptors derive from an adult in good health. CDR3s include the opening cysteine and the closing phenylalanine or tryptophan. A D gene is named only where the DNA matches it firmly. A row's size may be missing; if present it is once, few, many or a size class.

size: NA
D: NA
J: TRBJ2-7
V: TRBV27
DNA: TGTGCCAGCAGTTTGGTCAGGGGGGGCGAGCAGTACTTC
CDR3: CASSLVRGGEQYF

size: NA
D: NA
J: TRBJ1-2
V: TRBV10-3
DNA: TGTGCCATCAGTGACCCTGTGGGGTATGGTGGCTACACCTTC
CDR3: CAISDPVGYGGYTF

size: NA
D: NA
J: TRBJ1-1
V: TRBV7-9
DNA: TGTGCCAGCAGCTCGTTTGGGGGCACTGAAGCTTTCTTT
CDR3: CASSSFGGTEAFF

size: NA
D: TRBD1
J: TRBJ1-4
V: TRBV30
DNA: TGTGCCTGGAGGGACAGGCCTTCTCCCAATGAAAAACTGTTTTTT
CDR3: CAWRDRPSPNEKLFF

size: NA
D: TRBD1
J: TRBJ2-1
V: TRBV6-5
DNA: TGTGCCAGCAGCAGAGACAGGGGAGGTTACAATGAGCAGTTCTTC
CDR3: CASSRDRGGYNEQFF

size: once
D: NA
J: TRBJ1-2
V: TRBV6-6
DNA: TGTGCCAGCAGTTACTCGCGGCAGGACCTAAACTATGGCTACACCTTC
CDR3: CASSYSRQDLNYGYTF

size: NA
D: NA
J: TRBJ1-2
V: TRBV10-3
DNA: TGTGCCATCAGTGCACAGCTGGATGGCTACACCTTC
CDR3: CAISAQLDGYTF

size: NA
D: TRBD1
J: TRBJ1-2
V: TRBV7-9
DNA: TGTGCCAGCAGCTTACCCCCCCTACAGGGGGCGATCTTC
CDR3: CASSLPPLQGAIF

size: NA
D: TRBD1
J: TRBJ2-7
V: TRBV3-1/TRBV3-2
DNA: TGTGCCAGCAGCACAGGGGTCGACGAGCAGTACTTC
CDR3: CASSTGVDEQYF

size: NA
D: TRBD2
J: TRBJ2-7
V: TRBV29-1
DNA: TGCAGCGTTGCTCCGGGAGGCGAGCAGTACTTC
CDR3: CSVAPGGEQYF

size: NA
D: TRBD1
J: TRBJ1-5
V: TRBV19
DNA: TGTGCCAGTAGTTCGGACAGGGGGCGAGGGCAGCCCCAGCATTTT
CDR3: CASSSDRGRGQPQHF

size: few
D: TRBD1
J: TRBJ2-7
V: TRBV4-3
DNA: TGCGCCAGCAGCGCTCGACAGGGTGCCTACGAGCAGTACTTC
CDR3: CASSARQGAYEQYF

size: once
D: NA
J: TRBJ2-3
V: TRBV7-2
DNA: TGTGCCAGCAGCGTCGACACAGATACGCAGTATTTT
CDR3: CASSVDTDTQYF

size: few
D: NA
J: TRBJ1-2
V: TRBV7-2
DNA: TGTGCCAGCAGCTTAGAAGCATTGGTGGATGGCTACACCTTC
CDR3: CASSLEALVDGYTF

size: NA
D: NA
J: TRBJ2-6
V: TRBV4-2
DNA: TGTGCCAGCAGCCAAGGGGCGGGGCGCTCTGGGGCCAACGTCCTGACTTTC
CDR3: CASSQGAGRSGANVLTF

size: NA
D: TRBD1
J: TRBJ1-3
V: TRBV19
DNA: TGTGCCAGTAGTGGACAGGCCTTCTCTGGAAACACCATATATTTT
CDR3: CASSGQAFSGNTIYF

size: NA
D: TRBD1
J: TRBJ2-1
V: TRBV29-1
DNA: TGCAGCGTTGAAGAGGGTGGAATGGGTGGGACAGACTTCAGCTCCTACAATGAGCAGTTCTTC
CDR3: CSVEEGGMGGTDFSSYNEQFF

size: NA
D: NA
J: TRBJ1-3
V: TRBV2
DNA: TGTGCCAGCAGTTCCGACTGGTCTGGAAACACCATATATTTT
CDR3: CASSSDWSGNTIYF

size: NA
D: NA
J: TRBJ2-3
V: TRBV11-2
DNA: TGTGCCAGCAGCCGACTAGGGCCCACAGATACGCAGTATTTT
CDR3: CASSRLGPTDTQYF

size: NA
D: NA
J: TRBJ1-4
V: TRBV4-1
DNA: TGCGCCAGCAGCCTCGAAGGACGGACAACTAATGAAAAACTGTTTTTT
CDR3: CASSLEGRTTNEKLFF

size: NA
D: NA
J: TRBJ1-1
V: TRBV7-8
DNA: TGTGCCAGCAGCCAGGCCGGGGACACTGAAGCTTTCTTT
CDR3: CASSQAGDTEAFF

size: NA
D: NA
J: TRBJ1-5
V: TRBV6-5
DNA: TGTGCCAGCATTCAGGGAAGGGGGAATCAGCCCCAGCATTTT
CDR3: CASIQGRGNQPQHF

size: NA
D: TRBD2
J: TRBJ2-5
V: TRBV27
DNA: TGTGCCAGCACCCCCAGGACTAGCGGGCTACAAGAGACCCAGTACTTC
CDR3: CASTPRTSGLQETQYF

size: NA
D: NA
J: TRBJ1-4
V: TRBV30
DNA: TGTGCCTGGACCCAGACGGCAACTAATGAAAAACTGTTTTTT
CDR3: CAWTQTATNEKLFF

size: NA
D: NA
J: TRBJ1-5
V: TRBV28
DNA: TGTGCCAGCACTAAGGGCCGGGGTTTTGATCAGCCCCAGCATTTT
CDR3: CASTKGRGFDQPQHF

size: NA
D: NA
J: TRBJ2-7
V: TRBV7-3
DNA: TGTGCCAGCAGCCCCGGGACCGTAGAGCAGTACTTC
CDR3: CASSPGTVEQYF

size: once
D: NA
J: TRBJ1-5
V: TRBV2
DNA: TGTGCCAGCAGTGATTCCGTTGGGAACAATCAGCCCCAGCATTTT
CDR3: CASSDSVGNNQPQHF

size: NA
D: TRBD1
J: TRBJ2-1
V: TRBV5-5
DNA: TGTGCCAGCAGCCCTGGCTTGGGACAGGAGTTCCATGAGCAGTTCTTC
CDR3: CASSPGLGQEFHEQFF

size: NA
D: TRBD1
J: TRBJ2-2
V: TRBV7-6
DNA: TGTGCCAGCAGCCCGCAGCGGACAGGGGGCAACACCGGGGAGCTGTTTTTT
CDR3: CASSPQRTGGNTGELFF

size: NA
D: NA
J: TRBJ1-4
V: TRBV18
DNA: TGTGCCAGCTCACCGGGGGCAACTAATGAAAAACTGTTTTTT
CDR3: CASSPGATNEKLFF

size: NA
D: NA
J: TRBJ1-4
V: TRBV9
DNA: TGTGCCAGCAGCGTAGGGTGGAATGAAAAACTGTTTTTT
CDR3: CASSVGWNEKLFF

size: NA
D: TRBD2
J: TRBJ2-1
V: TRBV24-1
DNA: TGTGCCACCAGTGACAGAACTAGCGGACCCGGCAATGAGCAGTTCTTC
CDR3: CATSDRTSGPGNEQFF

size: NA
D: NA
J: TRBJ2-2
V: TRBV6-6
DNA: TGTGCCAGCAGGCAGACAGGAACGAACACCGGGGAGCTGTTTTTT
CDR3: CASRQTGTNTGELFF

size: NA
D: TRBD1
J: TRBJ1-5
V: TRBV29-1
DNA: TGCAGCGTTCTTCTACAGGGGGAGGGCAGGCCCCAGCATTTT
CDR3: CSVLLQGEGRPQHF

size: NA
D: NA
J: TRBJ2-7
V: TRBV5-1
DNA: TGCGCCAGCAGCTTGGACAGGGACTTATACGGCGACTACGAGCAGTACTTC
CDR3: CASSLDRDLYGDYEQYF

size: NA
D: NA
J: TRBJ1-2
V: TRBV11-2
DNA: TGTGCCAGCACCTGGATGGGGAACTATGGCTACACCTTC
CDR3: CASTWMGNYGYTF

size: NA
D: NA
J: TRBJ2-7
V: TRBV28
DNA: TGTGCCAGCAGCCCCCCTCGGGGTTGGGTGATCTACGAGCAGTACTTC
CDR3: CASSPPRGWVIYEQYF

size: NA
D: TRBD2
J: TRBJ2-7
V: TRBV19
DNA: TGTGCCAGTAGTATTGCGGGGGGCGGTCGTGGCGAGCAGTACTTC
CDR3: CASSIAGGGRGEQYF

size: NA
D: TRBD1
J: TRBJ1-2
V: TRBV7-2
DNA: TGTGCCAGCAGCTCTAAGAGACAGGGGACCTATGGCTACACCTTC
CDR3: CASSSKRQGTYGYTF

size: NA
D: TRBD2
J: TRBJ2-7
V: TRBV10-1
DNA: TGCGCCAGCAGTGAGGGACTAGCGGGGTACGAGCAGTACTTC
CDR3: CASSEGLAGYEQYF